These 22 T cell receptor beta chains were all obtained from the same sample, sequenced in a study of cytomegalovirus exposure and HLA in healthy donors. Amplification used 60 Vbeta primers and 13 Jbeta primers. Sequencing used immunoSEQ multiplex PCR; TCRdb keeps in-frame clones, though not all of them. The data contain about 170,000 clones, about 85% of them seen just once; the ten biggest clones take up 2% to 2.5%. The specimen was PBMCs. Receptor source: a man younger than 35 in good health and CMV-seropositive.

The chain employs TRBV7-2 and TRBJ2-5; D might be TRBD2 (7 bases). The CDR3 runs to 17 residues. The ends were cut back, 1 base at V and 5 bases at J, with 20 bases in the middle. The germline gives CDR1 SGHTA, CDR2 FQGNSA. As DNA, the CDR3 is TGTGCCAGCAGCTTAGTTTCTTGGGGGGGCCGGAGGGAGACCCAGTACTTC. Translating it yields CASSLVSWGGRRETQYF.

This CDR3 is CASSQDSRVYVNQPQHF. The DNA for the CDR3 is TGTGCCAGCAGCCAAGATTCCCGGGTATATGTCAATCAGCCCCAGCATTTT. The V and J genes are TRBV4-2 and TRBJ1-5; D remains unclear. The V end was cut by 0 bases, the J end by 3 bases, with 15 bases between. The CDR3 extends over 17 amino acids. Germline CDR1 reads LGHNA; CDR2 reads YNFKEQ.

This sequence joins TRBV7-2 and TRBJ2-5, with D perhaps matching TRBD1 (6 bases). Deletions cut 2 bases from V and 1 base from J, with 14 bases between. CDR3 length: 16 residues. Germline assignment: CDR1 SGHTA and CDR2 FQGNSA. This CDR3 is CASSLMPRTVQETQYF. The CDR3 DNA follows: TGTGCCAGCAGCTTAATGCCCCGGACAGTCCAAGAGACCCAGTACTTC.

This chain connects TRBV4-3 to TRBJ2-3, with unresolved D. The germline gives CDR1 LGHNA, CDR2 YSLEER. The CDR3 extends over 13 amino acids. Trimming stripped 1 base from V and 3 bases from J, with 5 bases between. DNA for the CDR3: TGCGCCAGCAGCCAAGTTCCGACAGATACGCAGTATTTT. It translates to CASSQVPTDTQYF.

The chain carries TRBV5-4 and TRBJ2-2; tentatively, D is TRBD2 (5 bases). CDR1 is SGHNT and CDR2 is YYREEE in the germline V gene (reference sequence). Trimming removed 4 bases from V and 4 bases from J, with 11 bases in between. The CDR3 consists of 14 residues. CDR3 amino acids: CASSPRAGTGELFF. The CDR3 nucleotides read TGTGCCAGCAGCCCCCGGGCGGGCACCGGGGAGCTGTTTTTT.

CDR3 nucleotides: TGCGCCAGCAGCCAAGATGGTGTAGGGCAGGGGTTCACAGATACGCAGTATTTT. It encodes CASSQDGVGQGFTDTQYF. The chain carries TRBV4-3 and TRBJ2-3, with D possibly matching TRBD1 (6 bases). This CDR3 has 18 amino acids. Trimming removed 0 bases from V and 2 bases from J, with 18 bases in between. From germline, CDR1 is LGHNA and CDR2 YSLEER.

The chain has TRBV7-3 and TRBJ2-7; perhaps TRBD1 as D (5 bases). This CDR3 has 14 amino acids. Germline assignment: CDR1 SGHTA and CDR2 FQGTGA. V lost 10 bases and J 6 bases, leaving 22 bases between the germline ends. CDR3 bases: TGTGCCACCCCGGGTAATTGGACAAGGGGCGAGCAGTACTTC. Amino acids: CATPGNWTRGEQYF.

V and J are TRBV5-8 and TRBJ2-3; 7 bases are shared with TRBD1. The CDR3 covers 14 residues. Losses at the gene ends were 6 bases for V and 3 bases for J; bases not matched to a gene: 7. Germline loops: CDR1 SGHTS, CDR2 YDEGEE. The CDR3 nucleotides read TGTGCCAGCACACATGGACAGGATACAGATACGCAGTATTTT. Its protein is CASTHGQDTDTQYF.

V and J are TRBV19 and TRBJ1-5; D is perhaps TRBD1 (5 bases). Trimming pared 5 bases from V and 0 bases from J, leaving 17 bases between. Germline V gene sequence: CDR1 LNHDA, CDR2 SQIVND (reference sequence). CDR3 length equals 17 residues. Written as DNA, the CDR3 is TGTGCCAGTAGTCAATCCCAGGGCCTTTATAGCAATCAGCCCCAGCATTTT. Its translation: CASSQSQGLYSNQPQHF.

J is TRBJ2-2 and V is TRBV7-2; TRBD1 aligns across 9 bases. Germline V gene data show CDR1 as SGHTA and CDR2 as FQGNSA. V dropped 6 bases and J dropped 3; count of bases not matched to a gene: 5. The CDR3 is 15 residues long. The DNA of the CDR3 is TGTGCCAGCAGTCGGGACAGGGCGGACACCGGGGAGCTGTTTTTT. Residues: CASSRDRADTGELFF.

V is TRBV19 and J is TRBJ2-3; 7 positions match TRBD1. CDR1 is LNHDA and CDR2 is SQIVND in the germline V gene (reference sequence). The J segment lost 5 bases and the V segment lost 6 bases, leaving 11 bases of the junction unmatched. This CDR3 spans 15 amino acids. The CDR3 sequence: CASSSETGKIDTQYF. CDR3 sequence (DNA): TGTGCCAGTAGCTCGGAGACAGGGAAGATAGATACGCAGTATTTT.

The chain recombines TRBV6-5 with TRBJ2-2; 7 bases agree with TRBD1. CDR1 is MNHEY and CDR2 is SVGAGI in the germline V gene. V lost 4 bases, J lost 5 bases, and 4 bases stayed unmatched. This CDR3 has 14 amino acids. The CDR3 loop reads CASSWGQQTGELFF. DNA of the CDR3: TGTGCCAGCAGTTGGGGACAGCAAACCGGGGAGCTGTTTTTT.

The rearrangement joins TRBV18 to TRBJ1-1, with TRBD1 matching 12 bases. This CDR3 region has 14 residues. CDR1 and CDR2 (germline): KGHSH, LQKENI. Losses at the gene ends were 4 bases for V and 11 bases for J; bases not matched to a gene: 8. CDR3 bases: TGTGCCAGCTCACTTAGCCGGGACAGGGGGCAGGCTTTCTTT. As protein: CASSLSRDRGQAFF.

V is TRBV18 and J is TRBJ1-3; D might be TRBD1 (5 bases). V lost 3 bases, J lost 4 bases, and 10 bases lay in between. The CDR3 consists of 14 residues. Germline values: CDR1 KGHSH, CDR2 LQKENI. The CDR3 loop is CASSPQGGGNTIYF. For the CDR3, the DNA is TGTGCCAGCTCACCTCAGGGCGGAGGAAACACCATATATTTT.

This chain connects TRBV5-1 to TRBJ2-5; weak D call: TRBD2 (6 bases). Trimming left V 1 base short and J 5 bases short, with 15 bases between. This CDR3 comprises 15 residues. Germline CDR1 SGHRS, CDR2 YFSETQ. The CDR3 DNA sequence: TGCGCCAGCAGCTTGACTAGCACCCCACGGGAGACCCAGTACTTC. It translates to CASSLTSTPRETQYF.

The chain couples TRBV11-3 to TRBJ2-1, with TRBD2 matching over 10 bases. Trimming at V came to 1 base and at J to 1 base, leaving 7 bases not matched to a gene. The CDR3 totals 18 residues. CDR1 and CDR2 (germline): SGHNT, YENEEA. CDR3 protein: CASSLGGTSVASYNEQFF. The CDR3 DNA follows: TGTGCCAGCAGCTTAGGTGGGACTAGCGTTGCTTCCTACAATGAGCAGTTCTTC.

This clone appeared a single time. The CDR3 region is CASSNGHASGNTIYF. The CDR3, as DNA: TGTGCCAGTAGTAACGGACACGCATCTGGAAACACCATATATTTT. V and J are TRBV19 and TRBJ1-3; a possible D gene is TRBD1 (5 bases). V was clipped by 4 bases and J by 1 base, with 11 bases between them. The CDR3 runs 15 residues. The germline V gene encodes CDR1 LNHDA and CDR2 SQIVND (reference sequence). The complete variable domain, with remaining parts taken from reference TRBV19 and TRBJ1-3, reads DGGITQSPKYLFRKEGQNVTLSCEQNLNHDAMYWYRQDPGQGLRLIYYSQIVNDFQKGDIAEGYSVSREKKESFPLTVTSAQKNPTAFYLCASSNGHASGNTIYFGEGSWLTVV.

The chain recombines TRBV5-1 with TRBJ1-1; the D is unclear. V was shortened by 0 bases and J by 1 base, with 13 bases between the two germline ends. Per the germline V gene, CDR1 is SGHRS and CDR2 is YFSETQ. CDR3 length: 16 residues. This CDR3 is CASSLDPVIANTEAFF. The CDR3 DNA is TGCGCCAGCAGCTTGGACCCCGTCATAGCGAACACTGAAGCTTTCTTT.

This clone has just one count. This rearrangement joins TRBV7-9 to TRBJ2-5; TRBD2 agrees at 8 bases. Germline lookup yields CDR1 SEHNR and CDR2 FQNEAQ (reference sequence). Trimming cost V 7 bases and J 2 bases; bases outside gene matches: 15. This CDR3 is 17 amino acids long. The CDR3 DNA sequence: TGTGCCAGCACCCCAGCGGGAAGCGGGGGTTGGCAAGAGACCCAGTACTTC. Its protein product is CASTPAGSGGWQETQYF.

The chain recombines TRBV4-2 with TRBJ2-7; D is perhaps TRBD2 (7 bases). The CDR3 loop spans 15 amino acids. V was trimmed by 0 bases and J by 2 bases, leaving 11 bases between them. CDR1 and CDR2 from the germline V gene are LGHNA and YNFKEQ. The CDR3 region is CASSQEGGGTYEQYF. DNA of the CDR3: TGTGCCAGCAGCCAAGAAGGGGGGGGTACCTACGAGCAGTACTTC.

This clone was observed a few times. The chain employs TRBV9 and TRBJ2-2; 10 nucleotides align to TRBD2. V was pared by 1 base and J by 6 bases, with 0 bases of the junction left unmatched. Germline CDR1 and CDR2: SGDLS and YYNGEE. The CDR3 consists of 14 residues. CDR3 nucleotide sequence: TGTGCCAGCAGCGTACTAGCGGGGGCCGGGGAGCTGTTTTTT. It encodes CASSVLAGAGELFF.

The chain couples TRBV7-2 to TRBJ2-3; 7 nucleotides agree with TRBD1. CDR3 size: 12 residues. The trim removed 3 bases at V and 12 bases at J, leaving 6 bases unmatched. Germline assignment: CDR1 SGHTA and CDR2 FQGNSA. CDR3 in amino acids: CASSLRQGRQYF. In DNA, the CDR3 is TGTGCCAGCAGCTTGAGACAGGGAAGACAGTATTTT. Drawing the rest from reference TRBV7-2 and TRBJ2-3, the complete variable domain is GAGVSQSPSNKVTEKGKDVELRCDPISGHTALYWYRQSLGQGLEFLIYFQGNSAPDKSGLPSDRFSAERTGGSVSTLTIQRTQQEDSAVYLCASSLRQGRQYFGPGTRLTVL.